Following are 25 T cell receptor beta chains from one sample sequenced in a study of CD8+ T cells in alopecia areata. cDNA serving as the sequencing template came from extracted, reverse transcribed RNA. Sequencing used immunoSEQ multiplex PCR; TCRdb keeps in-frame clones, though not all of them. The sample has 200,000 to 250,000 clones, about three fifths seen once. This sample's treatment: oral pan-JAK inhibitor, 5-10 mg twice daily. The sequencing used CD4+ T cells sorted from blood, collected at week 4, from a patient treated with tofacitinib. The receptors come from a human donor with alopecia areata.

The chain couples TRBV4-1 to TRBJ2-1; TRBD1 or TRBD2 may be the D gene (5 bases each). CDR1 and CDR2 (germline): MGHRA, YSYEKL. The length of the CDR3 is 18 residues. V lost 0 bases to trimming and J lost 5 bases, with 20 bases between them. CDR3 sequence (DNA): TGCGCCAGCAGCCAAGAATGGAGGCCCAGGGTCTTACACAATGAGCAGTTCTTC. It encodes CASSQEWRPRVLHNEQFF.

The V call is TRBV5-1, the J call TRBJ2-5, with D maybe TRBD2 (5 bases). The V gene's germline CDR1 is SGHRS and CDR2 YFSETQ. The CDR3 contains 11 residues. The V end was cut by 4 bases, the J end by 11 bases, with 12 bases between. CDR3 amino acids: CASSQGLSQYF. The CDR3 DNA is TGCGCCAGCAGCCAAGGACTGTCTCAGTACTTC.

This clone is a singleton in its sample. The chain has TRBV5-1 and TRBJ1-2; TRBD1 might be the D (5 bases). The germline gives CDR1 SGHRS, CDR2 YFSETQ. Trimming removed 0 bases at V and 4 bases at J, with 10 bases between. CDR3 length equals 14 residues. The CDR3 DNA follows: TGCGCCAGCAGCTTGGCGGGGCCTGCCTATGGCTACACCTTC. Translating gives CASSLAGPAYGYTF. The complete variable domain, with remaining parts taken from reference TRBV5-1 and TRBJ1-2, reads KAGVTQTPRYLIKTRGQQVTLSCSPISGHRSVSWYQQTPGQGLQFLFEYFSETQRNKGNFPGRFSGRQFSNSRSEMNVSTLELGDSALYLCASSLAGPAYGYTFGSGTRLTVV.

The J gene is TRBJ2-7, the V gene TRBV25-1; weak D call: TRBD1 (6 bases). CDR1 is MGHDK, CDR2 SYGVNS, per germline. The V end was cut by 10 bases, the J end by 4 bases, with 14 bases between. The CDR3 contains 12 residues. The CDR3 coding sequence is TGTGCCACGGGACATCAGCGTTACGAGCAGTACTTC. Encoded protein: CATGHQRYEQYF.

This clone was detected a few times. The CDR3 DNA is TGTGCCAGCAGTACCTACAGGGGCCTCTACAATGAGCAGTTCTTC. This sequence encodes CASSTYRGLYNEQFF. V and J are TRBV6-5 and TRBJ2-1, with TRBD1 matching 7 bases. CDR1 MNHEY and CDR2 SVGAGI come from the germline V gene. The V segment lost 5 bases and the J segment 3 bases; nucleotides outside the gene matches: 7. The CDR3 has 15 residues.

This clone was detected only a few times. V usage is TRBV29-1 and J usage is TRBJ2-2, with D tentatively TRBD1 (5 bases). Germline CDR1 reads SQVTM; CDR2 reads ANQGSEA. The CDR3 extends over 13 amino acids. Between the trimmed V and J ends, which lost 6 bases and 5 bases, there was a span of 13 bases. Written as DNA, the CDR3 is TGCAGCGTCCTCCAAGACAGAACCGGGGAGCTGTTTTTT. Encoded protein: CSVLQDRTGELFF.

The rearrangement joins TRBV7-8 to TRBJ2-2, with D hard to call. V was clipped by 9 bases and J by 1 base, with 15 bases between them. The CDR3 loop spans 15 amino acids. Per the germline V gene, CDR1 is SGHVS and CDR2 is FQNEAQ. This CDR3 reads CASSPFVRNTGELFF. DNA for the CDR3: TGTGCCAGTAGCCCCTTCGTCCGGAACACCGGGGAGCTGTTTTTT.

This chain links TRBV6-6 with TRBJ1-1; tentative D call: TRBD1 (6 bases). This CDR3 region has 14 residues. Germline lookup yields CDR1 MNHNY and CDR2 SVGAGI (reference sequence). The V gene lost 0 bases and the J gene lost 5 bases, with 10 bases spanning the gap. CDR3 sequence (DNA): TGTGCCAGCAGTTACTCCACAGGGCGGACTGAAGCTTTCTTT. The encoded protein is CASSYSTGRTEAFF.

The V call is TRBV30, the J call TRBJ2-5; unclear D gene. Germline V lookup: CDR1 GTSNPN, CDR2 SVGIG (reference sequence). With 2 bases removed from V and 5 bases from J, the gap between germline ends came to 18 bases. The CDR3 totals 15 residues. DNA for the CDR3: TGTGCCTGGAGTAAGCAGGAAAATCTTAGGGAGACCCAGTACTTC. Translated: CAWSKQENLRETQYF.

The chain uses TRBV25-1 and TRBJ2-1; 13 bases match TRBD2. This CDR3 contains 15 residues. V trimming: 6 bases; J trimming: 9 bases; junction bases outside the gene matches: 8. Germline V gene sequence: CDR1 MGHDK, CDR2 SYGVNS. Written as DNA, the CDR3 is TGTGCCAGCAGCGCGGGACTAGCGGGGTTGGCTGAGCAGTTCTTC. It specifies CASSAGLAGLAEQFF.

The chain uses TRBV30 and TRBJ1-1; 9 bases match TRBD1. This CDR3 comprises 11 residues. Germline assignment: CDR1 GTSNPN and CDR2 SVGIG (reference sequence). V shed 5 bases and J 6 bases; nucleotides not matched to a gene: 1. This CDR3 reads CAWGTGSEAFF. CDR3 in DNA: TGTGCCTGGGGGACAGGGTCTGAAGCTTTCTTT.

This chain joins TRBV30 and TRBJ2-1; D is perhaps TRBD2 (6 bases). The V end lost 3 bases, the J end lost 5 bases, and 11 bases lay between the germline ends. CDR1 and CDR2 from the germline V gene are GTSNPN and SVGIG (reference sequence). The CDR3 runs to 13 residues. CDR3 sequence: CAWREGPDNEQFF. The CDR3 nucleotides read TGTGCCTGGAGGGAGGGTCCGGACAATGAGCAGTTCTTC.

This clone appeared a single time. This chain joins TRBV30 and TRBJ2-1; D remains unclear. V lost 3 bases to trimming and J lost 0 bases, with 12 bases between them. The CDR3 extends over 15 amino acids. CDR1 is GTSNPN, CDR2 SVGIG, per germline (reference sequence). This CDR3 is CAWSVRGSSYNEQFF. CDR3 nucleotides: TGTGCCTGGAGCGTACGAGGTAGCTCCTACAATGAGCAGTTCTTC.

The CDR3 loop is CASSLGSGTGLGYTF. CDR3 DNA sequence: TGTGCCAGCAGCTTAGGTTCTGGGACAGGGCTTGGCTACACCTTC. V is TRBV5-4 and J is TRBJ1-2; 9 bases are a match to TRBD1. Germline CDR1 and CDR2: SGHNT and YYREEE (reference sequence). The CDR3 runs 15 residues. V gave up 2 bases and J gave up 7 bases; unmatched junction bases: 9.

The J gene is TRBJ1-2, the V gene TRBV27; unclear D gene. Germline lookup yields CDR1 MNHEY and CDR2 SMNVEV (reference sequence). Trimming stripped 6 bases from V and 0 bases from J, with 11 bases between. The CDR3 contains 14 residues. The chain's CDR3 is CASRRTGANYGYTF. CDR3 coding DNA: TGTGCCAGCAGGCGCACGGGCGCTAACTATGGCTACACCTTC.

The chain employs TRBV5-1 and TRBJ1-1, with unresolved D. The CDR3 has 14 residues. Looked up from germline, CDR1 is SGHRS and CDR2 is YFSETQ. With 0 bases removed from V and 9 bases from J, the gap between germline ends came to 15 bases. The CDR3 DNA reads as TGCGCCAGCAGCTTGGGTCACTCTGATACGCAAGCTTTCTTT. Its protein is CASSLGHSDTQAFF.

This sequence joins TRBV6-6 and TRBJ1-5, with D maybe TRBD1 (5 bases). This CDR3 has 15 amino acids. Between the trimmed V and J ends, which lost 0 bases and 1 base, there was a span of 7 bases. Germline CDR1 reads MNHNY; CDR2 reads SVGAGI (reference sequence). The CDR3 spells CASSYSDRSNQPQHF. The CDR3, as DNA: TGTGCCAGCAGTTACTCCGACAGAAGCAATCAGCCCCAGCATTTT.

Note on this clone: This sample also contains other DNA sequences that code for the same CDR3. V usage is TRBV30 and J usage is TRBJ1-5; D ambiguous. Trimming cost V 1 base and J 0 bases, with 4 bases left between them. From germline, CDR1 is GTSNPN and CDR2 SVGIG (reference sequence). The length of the CDR3 is 13 residues. CDR3 residues: CAWSASSNQPQHF. Here the CDR3 DNA reads TGTGCCTGGAGTGCCAGTAGCAATCAGCCCCAGCATTTT.

The rearrangement uses TRBV5-1 and TRBJ2-3, with D perhaps being TRBD1 or TRBD2 (5 bases each). Germline-derived CDR1 and CDR2 are SGHRS and YFSETQ. This CDR3 contains 14 residues. The V and J ends lost 0 bases and 6 bases respectively, with 11 bases between them. The CDR3 nucleotides read TGCGCCAGCAGCTTGGTAGGGGAGAGGGATACGCAGTATTTT. Protein: CASSLVGERDTQYF.

V and J are TRBV6-5 and TRBJ2-7, with 10 bases matching TRBD2. The CDR3 runs to 15 residues. The V segment lost 5 bases and the J segment 0 bases; nucleotides outside the gene matches: 4. Germline V lookup: CDR1 MNHEY, CDR2 SVGAGI. The CDR3 is CASSLTSGISYEQYF. CDR3 nucleotides: TGTGCCAGCAGTCTCACTAGCGGGATCTCCTACGAGCAGTACTTC.

Written as DNA, the CDR3 is TGCGCCAGCAGCCCCCGAGGGGGGGGGAGCACAGATACGCAGTATTTT. Protein sequence: CASSPRGGGSTDTQYF. The chain carries TRBV4-1 and TRBJ2-3; a weak D match, TRBD2 (7 bases). Germline loops: CDR1 MGHRA, CDR2 YSYEKL. V was shortened by 4 bases and J by 0 bases, with 14 bases between the two germline ends. This CDR3 has 16 amino acids.

The rearrangement uses TRBV27 and TRBJ1-1; 9 bases align to TRBD1. Trimming took 6 bases from V and 3 from J; bases not matched to a gene: 8. CDR1 MNHEY and CDR2 SMNVEV come from the germline V gene (reference sequence). This CDR3 has 15 residues. The CDR3: CASSLRQGDYTEAFF. In nucleotides, the CDR3 is TGTGCCAGCAGCCTGCGACAGGGGGATTACACTGAAGCTTTCTTT.

The V gene is TRBV10-3, the J gene TRBJ2-5; 9 bases map to TRBD1. TRBJ2-7 explains the end of the DNA better; the J call may be wrong. CDR1 and CDR2 (germline): ENHRY, SYGVKD. The CDR3 extends over 14 amino acids. CDR3 sequence: CAISEGDRAYEQYF. CDR3 sequence (DNA): TGTGCCATCAGTGAGGGGGACAGGGCCTACGAGCAGTACTTC.

V and J are TRBV29-1 and TRBJ1-1, with a weak D call TRBD1 (5 bases). The CDR3 length is 13 residues. Trimming removed 7 bases at V and 0 bases at J, with 12 bases between. The germline CDR1 and CDR2 sequences are SQVTM and ANQGSEA. CDR3 nucleotides: TGCAGCGCTATGACAGCTATGAACACTGAAGCTTTCTTT. Translating it yields CSAMTAMNTEAFF.

V and J are TRBV14 and TRBJ2-5; tentatively, D is TRBD1 (7 bases). V lost 3 bases to trimming and J lost 5 bases, with 10 bases between them. The germline V gene encodes CDR1 SGHDN and CDR2 FVKESK. The CDR3 consists of 13 residues. The CDR3 nucleotides are TGTGCCAGCAGCCAGGAGGGGGCCGAGACCCAGTACTTC. Its protein is CASSQEGAETQYF.